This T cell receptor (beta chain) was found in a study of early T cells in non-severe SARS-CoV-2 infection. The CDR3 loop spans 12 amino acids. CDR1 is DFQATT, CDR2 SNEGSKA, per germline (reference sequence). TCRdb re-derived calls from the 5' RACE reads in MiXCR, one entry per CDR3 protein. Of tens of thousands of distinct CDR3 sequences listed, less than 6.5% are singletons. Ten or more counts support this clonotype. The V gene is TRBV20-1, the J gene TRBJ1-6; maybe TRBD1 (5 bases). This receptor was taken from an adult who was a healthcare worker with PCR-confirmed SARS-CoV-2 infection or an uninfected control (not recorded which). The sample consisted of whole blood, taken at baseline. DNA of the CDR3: TGCAGCCAGGAGGGGAAGAGATCACCCCTCCACTTT. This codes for CSQEGKRSPLHF.